The 13 T cell receptor beta chains reported below all come from one sample, sequenced in a study of T cell responses to AZD1222 COVID-19 vaccine (dated by TCRdb to the early 2020s). The method was the immunoSEQ multiplex PCR assay. TCRdb took this table from immuneACCESS and kept in-frame rearrangements with V and J called. Such tables lack part of the clones; where checked against another copy, unresolved V genes explain under half of the gap, and the rest is unexplained. The sample includes 150,000 to 200,000 clones, with 88% observed a single time. Jointly, the top ten make up roughly 12% of the sample. The time point label here, explained by the study, means: about 28 days (+/-7) after the second vaccine dose. Sequenced here: peripheral blood, sampled 28 days after the second AZD1222 dose. These receptors came from an adult who received the AZD1222 COVID-19 vaccine.

The V gene is TRBV4-1, the J gene TRBJ1-3, with D perhaps matching TRBD1 (5 bases). Trimming cost V 1 base and J 4 bases, with 8 bases left between them. Germline CDR1 reads MGHRA; CDR2 reads YSYEKL. CDR3 length: 14 amino acids. The CDR3 DNA is TGCGCCAGCAGCCAAGCTAAGGGGGGAAACACCATATATTTT. Encoded protein: CASSQAKGGNTIYF.

The rearrangement uses TRBV7-6 and TRBJ2-3; 8 bases agree with TRBD2. With 1 base clipped from V and 3 bases from J, the junction kept 3 bases outside the gene matches. CDR3 length: 15 amino acids. Per germline, CDR1 SGHVS and CDR2 FNYEAQ. This CDR3 reads CASSLGTSRTDTQYF. In DNA form, the CDR3 reads TGTGCCAGCAGCTTAGGGACTAGCAGGACAGATACGCAGTATTTT.

The rearrangement uses TRBV5-1 and TRBJ2-5; 12 bases fit TRBD2. Trimming removed 4 bases from V and 0 bases from J; junction bases left unmatched: 4. This CDR3 region has 16 residues. CDR1 and CDR2 (germline): SGHRS, YFSETQ. The CDR3, as DNA: TGCGCCAGCAGCCAAGGACTAGCGGGGAACCAAGAGACCCAGTACTTC. Translating gives CASSQGLAGNQETQYF.

V usage is TRBV4-2 and J usage is TRBJ2-2; 10 bases are a match to TRBD2. V was pared by 1 base and J by 3 bases, with 2 bases of the junction left unmatched. The CDR3 runs to 16 residues. Germline-derived CDR1 and CDR2 are LGHNA and YNFKEQ. The CDR3 here is CASSQGSGGDTGELFF. CDR3 in DNA: TGTGCCAGCAGCCAAGGGAGCGGGGGGGACACCGGGGAGCTGTTTTTT.

This clone appeared a few times. J is TRBJ2-3 and V is TRBV5-6; TRBD1 matches at 10 bases. The junction had 9 bases not matched to a gene; V was cut back by 4 bases and J by 4 bases. The CDR3 is made up of 16 amino acids. The germline CDR1 and CDR2 sequences are SGHDT and YYEEEE. For the CDR3, the DNA is TGTGCCAGCAGCGGTCCGGGACAGGGGATGGCAGATACGCAGTATTTT. It translates to CASSGPGQGMADTQYF.

The chain has TRBV7-2 and TRBJ1-6; D is possibly TRBD1 (5 bases). Germline assignment: CDR1 SGHTA and CDR2 FQGNSA. Trimming left V 2 bases short and J 10 bases short, with 27 bases between. The CDR3 spans 19 residues. This chain's CDR3 is CASSLKHDQRGGQRSPLHF. DNA for the CDR3: TGTGCCAGCAGCTTAAAGCACGATCAGAGGGGCGGGCAAAGGTCACCCCTCCACTTT.

The genes are TRBV13 and TRBJ2-3; 8 nucleotides line up with TRBD2. Unmatched junction bases numbered 7, after V lost 2 bases and J lost 0 bases. Germline values: CDR1 PRHDT, CDR2 FYEKMQ (reference sequence). The CDR3 is made up of 17 amino acids. The CDR3, as DNA: TGTGCCAGCAGCTTAAGGGCGGGGGGAGCTAGCACAGATACGCAGTATTTT. Residues: CASSLRAGGASTDTQYF. The full variable domain, in which reference TRBV13 and TRBJ2-3 provide the parts outside the CDR3, is AAGVIQSPRHLIKEKRETATLKCYPIPRHDTVYWYQQGPGQDPQFLISFYEKMQSDKGSIPDRFSAQQFSDYHSELNMSSLELGDSALYFCASSLRAGGASTDTQYFGPGTRLTVL.

V gene TRBV5-1 combines with J gene TRBJ1-3; 9 positions agree with TRBD1. The CDR3 runs 17 residues. V was pared by 0 bases and J by 1 base, with 5 bases of the junction left unmatched. Germline lookup yields CDR1 SGHRS and CDR2 YFSETQ. As DNA, the CDR3 is TGCGCCAGCAGCTTGGGACAGGGGGGTCAGTCTGGAAACACCATATATTTT. Translated: CASSLGQGGQSGNTIYF.

The CDR3 sequence: CASSGGTAFTGELFF. CDR3 DNA: TGTGCCAGCAGCGGCGGGACAGCCTTTACCGGGGAGCTGTTTTTT. V usage is TRBV14 and J usage is TRBJ2-2; possibly TRBD1 for D (7 bases). The CDR3 is 15 amino acids. Germline loops: CDR1 SGHDN, CDR2 FVKESK. Trimming took 5 bases from V and 5 from J, leaving 15 bases between them.

The chain couples TRBV5-1 to TRBJ2-6; weak D call: TRBD1 (5 bases). The CDR3 runs to 17 residues. Germline V gene sequence: CDR1 SGHRS, CDR2 YFSETQ. Trimming took off 4 bases at V and 1 base at J, with 15 bases between the two ends. CDR3 coding DNA: TGCGCCAGCAGCCTCGGGTTGACAGCATCTGGGGCCAACGTCCTGACTTTC. Protein product: CASSLGLTASGANVLTF.

This sequence joins TRBV7-3 and TRBJ2-1; D ambiguous. CDR3 length equals 13 residues. Trimming pared 4 bases from V and 6 bases from J, leaving 10 bases between. Per the germline V gene, CDR1 is SGHTA and CDR2 is FQGTGA. The CDR3 DNA is TGTGCCAGCAGCTCCGGCGCAGCCAATGAGCAGTTCTTC. Translated: CASSSGAANEQFF.

The chain employs TRBV5-8 and TRBJ1-5; TRBD1 is a possible D gene (6 bases). The ends were cut back, 0 bases at V and 5 bases at J, with 15 bases in the middle. Germline CDR1 is SGHTS and CDR2 is YDEGEE. The length of the CDR3 is 16 residues. CDR3 amino acids: CASSLVTGYADQPQHF. The CDR3 region has the DNA TGTGCCAGCAGCTTGGTAACAGGGTATGCCGATCAGCCCCAGCATTTT.

V usage is TRBV5-1 and J usage is TRBJ1-2, with no clear D. Trimming took 4 bases from V and 2 from J, leaving 12 bases between them. The CDR3 contains 14 residues. The V gene's germline CDR1 is SGHRS and CDR2 YFSETQ. CDR3 nucleotide sequence: TGCGCCAGCAGCCCAAATGACATAAACTATGGCTACACCTTC. Encoded protein: CASSPNDINYGYTF. Full variable domain (outside the CDR3, taken from reference TRBV5-1 and TRBJ1-2): KAGVTQTPRYLIKTRGQQVTLSCSPISGHRSVSWYQQTPGQGLQFLFEYFSETQRNKGNFPGRFSGRQFSNSRSEMNVSTLELGDSALYLCASSPNDINYGYTFGSGTRLTVV.